This T cell receptor beta chain is drawn from a study of blood T cells in healthy people across ages. Study outcomes and limitations: One million T cells yielded diversity estimates that were considered underestimates. Comparison with aged donors showed that long-lived donors had more naive CD4+ cells and higher diversity.

Each of the donors had 8 to 10 milliliters of peripheral blood drawn into EDTA-treated Vacutainer tubes. The second PCR ran about 6 to 11 cycles with a sample-barcoded 5' primer and J-beta primers. All cDNA molecules were each tagged by a template-switch adaptor with 12 random nucleotides. Via MiXCR, TCRdb re-called the 5' RACE reads, giving one row per CDR3 protein. The sample has over 1,300,000 distinct CDR3 sequences, approximately 60% seen once. The CDR3 extends over 15 amino acids. Trimming pared 0 bases from V and 4 bases from J, leaving 12 bases between. Germline V gene data show CDR1 as MRHNA and CDR2 as SNTAGT. In regard to this clonotype: Its target is unknown.

The receptor's source is a man between 18 and 35 years old in good health. The sequencing input was blood. The chain uses TRBV6-4 and TRBJ1-2; D remains ambiguous. In DNA form, the CDR3 reads TGTGCCAGCAGTGACTCAACCCCCCCGGGCTATGGCTACACCTTC. It encodes CASSDSTPPGYGYTF.